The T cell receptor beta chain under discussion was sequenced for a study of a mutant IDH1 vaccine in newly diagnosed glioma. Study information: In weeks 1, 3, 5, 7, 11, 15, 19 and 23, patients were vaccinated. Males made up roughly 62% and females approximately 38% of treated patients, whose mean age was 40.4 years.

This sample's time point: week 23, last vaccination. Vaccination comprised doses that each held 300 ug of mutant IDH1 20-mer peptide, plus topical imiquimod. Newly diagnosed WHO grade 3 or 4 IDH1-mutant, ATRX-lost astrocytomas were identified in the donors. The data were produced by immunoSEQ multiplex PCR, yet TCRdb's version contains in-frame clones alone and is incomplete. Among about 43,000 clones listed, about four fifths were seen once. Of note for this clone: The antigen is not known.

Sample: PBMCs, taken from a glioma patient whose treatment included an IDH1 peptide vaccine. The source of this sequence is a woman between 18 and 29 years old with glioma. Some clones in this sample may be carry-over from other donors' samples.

This CDR3 is CASSPGPTDPSNTGELFF. CDR3 sequence (DNA): TGTGCCAGCAGCCCCGGGCCGACCGACCCGTCAAACACCGGGGAGCTGTTTTTT. The V call is TRBV7-7, the J call TRBJ2-2, with D uncertain. Trimming pared 5 bases from V and 2 bases from J, leaving 21 bases between. The CDR3 contains 18 residues. Germline V gene data show CDR1 as SSHAT and CDR2 as FNYEAQ (reference sequence).